Given below is one TCR beta chain in context. Its antigen is undetermined. The CDR3 consists of 16 residues. Germline CDR1 and CDR2: LNHDA and SQIVND (reference sequence). The germline V and J ends were trimmed by 3 bases and 0 bases, with 11 bases remaining between them. Method: immunoSEQ multiplex PCR; TCRdb's copy keeps in-frame clones and lacks some. Counted here are 100,000 to 150,000 clones, about 88% occurring once; the ten biggest clones make up 3%. This sample is part of a study of T cell responses to AZD1222 COVID-19 vaccine. General study points: Spike as a whole was targeted by vaccine-associated CD4 TCRs, dominant at 160-218 and 743-854. Clonal diversity was possibly underestimated; the donors were predominantly white British and more often female. Nearly half of the spike-specific TCRs reportedly recognize variant regions that carry no mutations. When two AZD1222 doses had been given, Spike-specific TCR breadth and depth rose.

The sample consisted of peripheral blood, taken 28 days after the second AZD1222 dose. The chain couples TRBV19 to TRBJ1-4; the D is unclear. This TCR was recovered from an adult who received the AZD1222 COVID-19 vaccine. The CDR3 protein is CASSIRTVSTNEKLFF. CDR3 nucleotides: TGTGCCAGTAGTATTCGAACAGTTTCAACTAATGAAAAACTGTTTTTT.